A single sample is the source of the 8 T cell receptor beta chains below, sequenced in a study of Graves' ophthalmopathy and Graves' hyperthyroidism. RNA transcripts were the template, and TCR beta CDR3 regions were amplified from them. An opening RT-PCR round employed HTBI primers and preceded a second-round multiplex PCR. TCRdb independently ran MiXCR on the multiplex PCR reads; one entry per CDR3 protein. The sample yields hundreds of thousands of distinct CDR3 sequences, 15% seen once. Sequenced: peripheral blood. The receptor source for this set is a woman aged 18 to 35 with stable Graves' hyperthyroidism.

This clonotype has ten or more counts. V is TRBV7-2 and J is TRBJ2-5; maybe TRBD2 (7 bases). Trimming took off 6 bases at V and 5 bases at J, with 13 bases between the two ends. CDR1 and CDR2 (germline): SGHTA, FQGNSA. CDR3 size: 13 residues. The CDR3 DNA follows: TGTGCCAGCAGTGGGGGGGGCCGGGAGACCCAGTACTTC. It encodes CASSGGGRETQYF.

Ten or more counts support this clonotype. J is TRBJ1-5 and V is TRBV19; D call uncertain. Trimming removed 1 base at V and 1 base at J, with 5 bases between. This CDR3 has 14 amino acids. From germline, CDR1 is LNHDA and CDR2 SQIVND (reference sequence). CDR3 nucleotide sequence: TGTGCCAGTAGTATAGTCAGCAGCAATCAGCCCCAGCATTTT. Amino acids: CASSIVSSNQPQHF. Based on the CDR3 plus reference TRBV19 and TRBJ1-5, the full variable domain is DGGITQSPKYLFRKEGQNVTLSCEQNLNHDAMYWYRQDPGQGLRLIYYSQIVNDFQKGDIAEGYSVSREKKESFPLTVTSAQKNPTAFYLCASSIVSSNQPQHFGDGTRLSIL.

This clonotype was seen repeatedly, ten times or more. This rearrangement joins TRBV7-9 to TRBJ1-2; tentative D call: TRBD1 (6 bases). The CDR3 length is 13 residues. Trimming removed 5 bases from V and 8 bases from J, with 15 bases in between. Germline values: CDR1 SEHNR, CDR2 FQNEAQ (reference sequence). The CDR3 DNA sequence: TGTGCCAGCAGCCCTTACAGGGCTTGGGGCTACACCTTC. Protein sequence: CASSPYRAWGYTF.

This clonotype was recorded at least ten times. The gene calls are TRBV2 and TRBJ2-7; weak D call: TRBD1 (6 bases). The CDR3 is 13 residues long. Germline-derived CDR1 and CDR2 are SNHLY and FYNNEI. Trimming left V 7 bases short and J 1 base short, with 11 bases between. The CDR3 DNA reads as TGTGCCAGCACATACAGGGAATCCTACGAGCAGTACTTC. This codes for CASTYRESYEQYF.

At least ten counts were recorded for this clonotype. CDR3 nucleotide sequence: TGTGCCAGCAGCTTGGCCCTAACACCGGCCCGACAAGAGACCCAGTACTTC. Protein sequence: CASSLALTPARQETQYF. The V gene is TRBV5-6, the J gene TRBJ2-5; D is unclear. The CDR3 is made up of 17 amino acids. Trimming cost V 0 bases and J 2 bases, with 17 bases left between them. Germline values: CDR1 SGHDT, CDR2 YYEEEE.

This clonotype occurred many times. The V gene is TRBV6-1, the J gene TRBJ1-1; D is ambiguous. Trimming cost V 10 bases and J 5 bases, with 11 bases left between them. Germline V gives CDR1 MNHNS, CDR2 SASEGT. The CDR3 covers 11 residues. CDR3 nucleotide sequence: TGTGCCACCAAACAGATGACTGAAGCTTTCTTT. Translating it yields CATKQMTEAFF.

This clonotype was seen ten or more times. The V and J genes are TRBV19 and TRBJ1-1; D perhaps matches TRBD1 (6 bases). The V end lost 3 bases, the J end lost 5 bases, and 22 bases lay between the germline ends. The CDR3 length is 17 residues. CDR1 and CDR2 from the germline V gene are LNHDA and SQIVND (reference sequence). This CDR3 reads CASSMGRAYREWTEAFF. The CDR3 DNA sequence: TGTGCCAGTAGTATGGGACGGGCGTACAGGGAGTGGACTGAAGCTTTCTTT. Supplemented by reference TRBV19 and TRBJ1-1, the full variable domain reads DGGITQSPKYLFRKEGQNVTLSCEQNLNHDAMYWYRQDPGQGLRLIYYSQIVNDFQKGDIAEGYSVSREKKESFPLTVTSAQKNPTAFYLCASSMGRAYREWTEAFFGQGTRLTVV.

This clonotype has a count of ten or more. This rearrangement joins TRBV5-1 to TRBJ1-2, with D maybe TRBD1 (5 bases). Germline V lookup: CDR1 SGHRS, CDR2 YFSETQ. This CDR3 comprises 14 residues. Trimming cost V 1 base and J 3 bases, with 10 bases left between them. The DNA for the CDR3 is TGCGCCAGCAGCTTGAGGGCAGGGTACTATGGCTACACCTTC. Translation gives CASSLRAGYYGYTF.